The 18 T cell receptor beta chains in this list originate from one sample, sequenced in a study of T cells after somatic rescue of genetic block. Measured with immunoSEQ multiplex PCR; TCRdb has only the in-frame clones, and not every one. The data hold tens of thousands of clones, with approximately 96% observed a single time. Sequencing was carried out using peripheral blood mononuclear cells (PBMCs). These receptors were obtained from a child under two years old.

The V and J genes are TRBV18 and TRBJ1-6, with D perhaps TRBD1 (5 bases). CDR1 and CDR2 (germline): KGHSH, LQKENI. Between the trimmed V and J ends, which lost 3 bases and 2 bases, there was a span of 8 bases. The CDR3 is 15 residues long. The DNA for the CDR3 is TGTGCCAGCTCACCGGGACTCCCCTATAATTCACCCCTCCACTTT. Its protein is CASSPGLPYNSPLHF.

The chain uses TRBV7-2 and TRBJ2-5; possible D gene TRBD2, 7 bases. V was trimmed by 1 base and J by 2 bases, leaving 17 bases between them. Germline V lookup: CDR1 SGHTA, CDR2 FQGNSA. The length of the CDR3 is 17 residues. This CDR3 reads CASSLGRGGLAQETQYF. The DNA of the CDR3 is TGTGCCAGCAGCTTAGGCAGGGGAGGGCTAGCTCAAGAGACCCAGTACTTC.

This chain connects TRBV5-1 to TRBJ2-7; the match to TRBD2 covers 10 bases. V gave up 0 bases and J gave up 4 bases; unmatched junction bases: 4. The CDR3 consists of 15 residues. Germline CDR1 SGHRS, CDR2 YFSETQ. CDR3 DNA: TGCGCCAGCAGCTTGGGCGGACTAGCGGATTACGAGCAGTACTTC. Protein product: CASSLGGLADYEQYF.

J is TRBJ1-1 and V is TRBV25-1; 7 bases are a match to TRBD1. V gave up 1 base and J gave up 4 bases; unmatched junction bases: 6. Germline V gene sequence: CDR1 MGHDK, CDR2 SYGVNS. The CDR3 consists of 15 residues. CDR3 loop: CASSEWKGGVTEAFF. DNA for the CDR3: TGTGCCAGCAGTGAATGGAAAGGGGGCGTCACTGAAGCTTTCTTT.

The chain has TRBV7-6 and TRBJ1-1; no clear D. The V gene's germline CDR1 is SGHVS and CDR2 FNYEAQ. Trimming took off 1 base at V and 5 bases at J, with 8 bases between the two ends. The CDR3 totals 13 residues. CDR3 bases: TGTGCCAGCAGCTTAGGGGCGCAAACTGAAGCTTTCTTT. Amino acid sequence: CASSLGAQTEAFF. Looking up the rest from reference TRBV7-6 and TRBJ1-1 gives the full variable domain: GAGVSQSPRYKVTKRGQDVALRCDPISGHVSLYWYRQALGQGPEFLTYFNYEAQQDKSGLPNDRFSAERPEGSISTLTIQRTEQRDSAMYRCASSLGAQTEAFFGQGTRLTVV.

The gene calls are TRBV10-2 and TRBJ2-7; a possible D gene is TRBD2 (5 bases). The CDR3 extends over 12 amino acids. The germline V gene encodes CDR1 WSHSY and CDR2 SAAADI. V was trimmed by 5 bases and J by 0 bases, leaving 5 bases between them. The CDR3 nucleotides are TGCGCCAGCAGTAGCGGCTCCTACGAGCAGTACTTC. Translation: CASSSGSYEQYF.

This chain uses TRBV5-1 with TRBJ2-2; 7 bases are shared with TRBD2. From germline, CDR1 is SGHRS and CDR2 YFSETQ. CDR3 size: 15 residues. J was trimmed by 4 bases and V by 5 bases; bases with no gene match: 8. The CDR3 region is CASSSASGITGELFF. The CDR3 DNA sequence: TGCGCCAGCAGTTCGGCCAGCGGGATCACCGGGGAGCTGTTTTTT.

The rearrangement joins TRBV2 to TRBJ2-5; 7 bases align to TRBD1. The CDR3 contains 14 residues. The V and J ends lost 7 bases and 5 bases, in that order; junction bases with no gene match: 10. Per the germline V gene, CDR1 is SNHLY and CDR2 is FYNNEI. CDR3 in amino acids: CASTRQGPWETQYF. For the CDR3, the DNA is TGTGCCAGCACCAGACAGGGCCCTTGGGAGACCCAGTACTTC.

This chain links TRBV4-2 with TRBJ2-1; possibly TRBD2 for D (6 bases). This CDR3 has 16 residues. V was pared by 0 bases and J by 5 bases, with 14 bases between. Germline loops: CDR1 LGHNA, CDR2 YNFKEQ. CDR3 sequence: CASSQDTSGSNNEQFF. The CDR3 DNA follows: TGTGCCAGCAGCCAAGATACGAGCGGGTCCAACAATGAGCAGTTCTTC.

V usage is TRBV28 and J usage is TRBJ1-5; D call uncertain. CDR3 length: 11 amino acids. V lost 6 bases and J lost 3, with 3 bases in between. Per germline, CDR1 MDHEN and CDR2 SYDVKM. The CDR3 nucleotides read TGTGCCAGCAGCGACAATCAGCCCCAGCATTTT. Translated: CASSDNQPQHF.

V is TRBV6-9 and J is TRBJ1-2, with D unresolved. The V end lost 3 bases, the J end lost 4 bases, and 9 bases lay between the germline ends. CDR1 and CDR2 (germline): MNHGY, SVAAGI. CDR3 size: 13 residues. CDR3 bases: TGTGCCAGCAGTTACTCGATCAGCTATGGCTACACCTTC. It specifies CASSYSISYGYTF.

On this clone: Given the absence of the conserved phenylalanine or tryptophan at the CDR3 end, a read error is likely. The V gene is TRBV4-1, the J gene TRBJ2-3; 7 bases agree with TRBD2. The CDR3 length is 16 residues. The trim removed 1 base at V and 2 bases at J, leaving 6 bases unmatched. Germline V gene lookup returns CDR1 MGHRA and CDR2 YSYEKL. The CDR3 loop is CASSQGLAVITDTQYL. DNA for the CDR3: TGCGCCAGCAGCCAAGGGCTAGCGGTTATCACAGATACGCAGTATCTT.

This chain joins TRBV2 and TRBJ1-1; possible D gene TRBD1, 5 bases. The V and J ends lost 6 bases and 1 base respectively, with 15 bases between them. Germline CDR1 reads SNHLY; CDR2 reads FYNNEI. CDR3 size: 15 residues. The CDR3 loop is CASRGTGSPNTEAFF. In nucleotides, the CDR3 is TGTGCCAGCAGGGGGACGGGGTCCCCGAACACTGAAGCTTTCTTT. Full variable domain (rest looked up from reference TRBV2 and TRBJ1-1): EPEVTQTPSHQVTQMGQEVILRCVPISNHLYFYWYRQILGQKVEFLVSFYNNEISEKSEIFDDQFSVERPDGSNFTLKIRSTKLEDSAMYFCASRGTGSPNTEAFFGQGTRLTVV.

The V and J genes are TRBV10-3 and TRBJ1-6; TRBD1 is a possible D gene (5 bases). This CDR3 comprises 12 residues. Germline CDR1 is ENHRY and CDR2 is SYGVKD. The germline V and J ends were trimmed by 6 bases and 5 bases, with 5 bases remaining between them. CDR3 nucleotides: TGTGCCATCAGGGACAATAATTCACCCCTCCACTTT. It specifies CAIRDNNSPLHF.

J is TRBJ1-1 and V is TRBV29-1; D unclear. From germline, CDR1 is SQVTM and CDR2 ANQGSEA. The V end lost 4 bases, the J end lost 1 base, and 13 bases lay between the germline ends. This CDR3 comprises 14 residues. The CDR3 here is CSVVVRTANTEAFF. The CDR3, as DNA: TGCAGCGTTGTCGTTCGGACGGCGAACACTGAAGCTTTCTTT.

This sequence joins TRBV29-1 and TRBJ2-3; maybe TRBD2 (5 bases). V was clipped by 4 bases and J by 0 bases, with 5 bases between them. Germline V gene sequence: CDR1 SQVTM, CDR2 ANQGSEA. The CDR3 is 12 residues long. CDR3 in DNA: TGCAGCGTTGGCGGGAGCACAGATACGCAGTATTTT. It is translated as CSVGGSTDTQYF.

The chain links TRBV12-5 to TRBJ1-1; D is undetermined. The CDR3 length is 15 residues. The V end was cut by 6 bases, the J end by 4 bases, with 18 bases between. Germline V gives CDR1 LGHNT, CDR2 FRNRAP. The CDR3 DNA reads TGTGCTAGTGGAACCCCCCGGGGAGGGAGCACTGAAGCTTTCTTT. This translates into CASGTPRGGSTEAFF.

The chain is built from TRBV25-1 and TRBJ1-5; no reliable D call. Germline values: CDR1 MGHDK, CDR2 SYGVNS. The CDR3 is 13 residues long. Trimming took off 0 bases at V and 4 bases at J, with 4 bases between the two ends. The CDR3 reads CASSEYSNQPQHF. CDR3 coding DNA: TGTGCCAGCAGTGAATATTCGAATCAGCCCCAGCATTTT.